This is a list of T cell receptor beta chains from one sample in a study of blood T cell repertoires in COVID-19. Generated by immunoSEQ multiplex PCR, the TCRdb table keeps only in-frame clones and is missing some. This sample yields about 24,000 clones, of which about 84% are seen a single time; roughly 24% belongs to the top ten. Sequenced input: peripheral blood. These receptors were taken from a human donor with active COVID-19. The donor label of this sample is uncertain. Each CDR3 is given with its conserved first and last residue. The listing skips clone size in some rows; elsewhere it reads once, few, many or a size class.

size	V	J	CDR3
once	TRBV18	TRBJ1-1	CASSPTGNTEAFF
-	TRBV7-3	TRBJ2-7	CASSLGLACPRYEQYF
-	TRBV28	TRBJ2-5	CASRPSGGRETQYF
-	TRBV10-3	TRBJ2-2	CAISERGTSRNTGELFF
-	TRBV30	TRBJ2-7	CAGVGRLSPYEQYF
once	TRBV12-3/TRBV12-4	TRBJ2-5	CASSPGEETQYF
-	TRBV7-8	TRBJ2-7	CASLGSYEQYF
-	TRBV27	TRBJ2-4	CASSLGGRAAGAKNIQYF
-	TRBV28	TRBJ2-2	CASSWRDHTGELFF
-	TRBV4-1	TRBJ2-7	CASSRTSGRTPYEQYF
-	TRBV7-9	TRBJ2-7	CASSLAEGQGAKYF
-	TRBV7-2	TRBJ2-5	CASSPRGQERETQYF
-	TRBV19	TRBJ1-2	CASGNRGRSDYGYTF
few	TRBV19	TRBJ2-7	CASSKQVSSYEQYF
once	TRBV11-3	TRBJ2-7	CASSPPSSLLAGYYEQYF
-	TRBV5-5	TRBJ1-4	CASSRGFTTNEKLFF
-	TRBV4-3	TRBJ1-5	CASSQDGGSQPQHF
-	TRBV28	TRBJ2-6	CASTRPTGRVTFSGANVLTF
-	TRBV7-2	TRBJ2-5	CAGGASGTQETQYF
-	TRBV11-2	TRBJ2-2	CASTLSLAATGELFF
few	TRBV25-1	TRBJ2-3	CASRSGQGSTTDTQYF
-	TRBV5-3	TRBJ2-4	CARIVAYDRDAKNIQYF
-	TRBV2	TRBJ2-3	CASSDWASSTDTQYF
-	TRBV6-1	TRBJ2-1	CASSDGQGARNEQFF
-	TRBV3-1/TRBV3-2	TRBJ2-1	CASSLSGGHSHEQFF
-	TRBV5-4	TRBJ2-7	CASSQQLSGGNYEQYF
-	TRBV2	TRBJ2-3	CAGGGNADTQYF
-	TRBV10-3	TRBJ1-1	CAISEGDEAFF
once	TRBV5-6	TRBJ2-5	CASSSQQVQETQYF
-	TRBV27	TRBJ2-7	CASRSTVTGSYEQYF
-	TRBV7-9	TRBJ1-1	CASSSGGSFSEAFF
-	TRBV4-1	TRBJ1-1	CASSGPLKNTEAFF
-	TRBV5-1	TRBJ1-5	CASSSRDRGGVGNQPQHF
-	TRBV5-1	TRBJ1-4	CASSLRGTDEKLFF
once	TRBV6-2/TRBV6-3	TRBJ2-1	CASSYAGGRVYNEQFF
-	TRBV3-1/TRBV3-2	TRBJ2-7	CASSHDPGGSYEQYF
-	TRBV6-6	TRBJ2-7	CASSRVGSYRGSYEQYF
-	TRBV6-4	TRBJ2-1	CASSDPGSYNEQFF
medium-sized	TRBV7-9	TRBJ2-1	CASSLTQGDNEQFF
-	TRBV11-2	TRBJ2-7	CASSQQASGGEQYF
-	TRBV6-2/TRBV6-3	TRBJ2-1	CASSREGSYNEQFF
few	TRBV24-1	TRBJ1-5	CATSGQDYSNQPQHF
-	TRBV27	TRBJ2-7	CASSSRTTRGVRRKEQYF
-	TRBV10-3	TRBJ1-1	CAIREQGRGSEAFF
-	TRBV7-2	TRBJ2-7	CASSLTRLAGGEQYF